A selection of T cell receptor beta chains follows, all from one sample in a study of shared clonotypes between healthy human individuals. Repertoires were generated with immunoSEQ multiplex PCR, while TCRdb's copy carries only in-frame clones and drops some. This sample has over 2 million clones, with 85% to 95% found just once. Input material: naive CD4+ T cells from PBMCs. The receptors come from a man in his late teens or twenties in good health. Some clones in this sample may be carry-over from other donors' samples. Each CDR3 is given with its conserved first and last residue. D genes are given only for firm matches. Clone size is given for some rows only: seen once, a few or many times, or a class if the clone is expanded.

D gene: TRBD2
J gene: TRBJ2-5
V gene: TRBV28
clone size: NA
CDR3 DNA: TGCTCCACGGGACTAGCGGGAGGGCTGGAAGAGACCCAGTACTTC
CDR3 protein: CSTGLAGGLEETQYF

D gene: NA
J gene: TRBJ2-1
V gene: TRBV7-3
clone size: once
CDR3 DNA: TGTGCCAGCAGCTTTAATCGCCCAGGGGCGACTAGCTACAATGAGCAGTTCTTC
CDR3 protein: CASSFNRPGATSYNEQFF

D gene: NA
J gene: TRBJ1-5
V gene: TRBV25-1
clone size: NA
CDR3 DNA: TGTGCCAGCAGTGAATCCGGCAGGGAGGGGCAGCCCCAGCATTTT
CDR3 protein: CASSESGREGQPQHF

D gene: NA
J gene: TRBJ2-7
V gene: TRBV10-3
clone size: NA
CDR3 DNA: TGTGCCATCAGTCCTCATGAGTTCCCCTACGAGCAGTACTTC
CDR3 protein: CAISPHEFPYEQYF

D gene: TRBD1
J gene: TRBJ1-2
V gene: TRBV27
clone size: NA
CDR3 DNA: TGTGCCAGCAGTTTGCGGGACAGGGGGTATGGCTACACCTTC
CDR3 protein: CASSLRDRGYGYTF

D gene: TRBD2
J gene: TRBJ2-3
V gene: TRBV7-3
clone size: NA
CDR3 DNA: TGTGCCAGCAGCTTATGGACTAGCGGGCGCACAGATACGCAGTATTTT
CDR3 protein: CASSLWTSGRTDTQYF

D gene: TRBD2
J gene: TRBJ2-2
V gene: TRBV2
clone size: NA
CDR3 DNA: TGTGCCGGGGAGGGAGAGAACACCGGGGAGCTGTTTTTT
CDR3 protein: CAGEGENTGELFF

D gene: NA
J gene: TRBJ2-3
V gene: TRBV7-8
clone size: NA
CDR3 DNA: TGTGCCAGCAGCTTAGGGGTAACCACAGATACGCAGTATTTT
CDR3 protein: CASSLGVTTDTQYF

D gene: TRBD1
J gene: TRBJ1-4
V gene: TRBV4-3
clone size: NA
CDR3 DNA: TGCGCCAGCAGCCAAGTCGTATTCAGCCTCTGGGACAGAAAAAATGAAAAACTGTTTTTT
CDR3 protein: CASSQVVFSLWDRKNEKLFF

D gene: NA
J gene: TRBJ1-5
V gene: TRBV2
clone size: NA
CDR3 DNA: TGTGCCAGCAGTTTACGCAATCAGCCCCAGCATTTT
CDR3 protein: CASSLRNQPQHF

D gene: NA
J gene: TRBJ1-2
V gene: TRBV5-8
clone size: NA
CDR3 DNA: TGTGCCAGCAGCCGGATCCCCGGGAGGGGCTACACCTTC
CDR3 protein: CASSRIPGRGYTF

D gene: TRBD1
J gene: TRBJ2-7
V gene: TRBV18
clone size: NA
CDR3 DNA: TGTGCCAGCTCACCGGCACAGGGGGCCGGCTACGAGCAGTACTTC
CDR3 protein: CASSPAQGAGYEQYF

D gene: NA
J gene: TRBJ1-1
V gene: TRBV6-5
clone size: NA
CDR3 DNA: TGTGCCAGCGGCAGGGTGAACACTGAAGCTTTCTTT
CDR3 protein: CASGRVNTEAFF

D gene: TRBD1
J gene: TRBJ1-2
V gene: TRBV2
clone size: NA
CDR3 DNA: TGTGCCAGCAGGCGAGACGTGGGACAGCCTTATGGCTACACCTTC
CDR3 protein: CASRRDVGQPYGYTF

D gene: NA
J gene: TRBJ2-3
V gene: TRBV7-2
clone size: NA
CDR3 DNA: TGTGCCAGCAGATATATACAATTCACAGATACGCAGTATTTT
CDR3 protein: CASRYIQFTDTQYF

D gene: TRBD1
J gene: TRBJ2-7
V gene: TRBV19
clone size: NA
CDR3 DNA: TGTGCCACTACCGACAGGGTCTACGAGCAGTACTTC
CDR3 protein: CATTDRVYEQYF

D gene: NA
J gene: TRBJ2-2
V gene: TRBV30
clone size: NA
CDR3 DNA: TGTGCCTGGGGTGGGGGTGCGAACACCGGGGAGCTGTTTTTT
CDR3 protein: CAWGGGANTGELFF

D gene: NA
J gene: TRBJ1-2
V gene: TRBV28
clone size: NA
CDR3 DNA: TGTGCCAGCAGTTCTCCAGGGCGGCTTGGCTACACCTTC
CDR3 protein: CASSSPGRLGYTF

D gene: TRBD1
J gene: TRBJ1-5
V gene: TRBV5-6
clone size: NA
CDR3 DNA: TGTGCCAGCAGCTCAAGCGATTACAGGGGGCGGGGGCTGCCCCAGCATTTT
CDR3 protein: CASSSSDYRGRGLPQHF

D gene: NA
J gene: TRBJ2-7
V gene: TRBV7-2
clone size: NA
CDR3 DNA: TGTGCCAGCAGCTTAGCGCGCATACAGACCTACGAGCAGTACTTC
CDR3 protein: CASSLARIQTYEQYF

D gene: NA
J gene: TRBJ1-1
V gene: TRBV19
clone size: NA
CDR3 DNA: TGTGCCAGTAGTATGATGTGGGGGGCGAACACTGAAGCTTTCTTT
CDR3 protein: CASSMMWGANTEAFF

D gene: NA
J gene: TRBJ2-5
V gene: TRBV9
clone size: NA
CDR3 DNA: TGTGCCAGCACGCGGCGAGGGGATCAAGAGACCCAGTACTTC
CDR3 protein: CASTRRGDQETQYF

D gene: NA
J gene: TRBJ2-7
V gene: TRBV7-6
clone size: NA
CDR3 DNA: TGTGCCAGCAGCCCCGCGCGGGTTAGCGGAAGCTACGAGCAGTACTTC
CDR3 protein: CASSPARVSGSYEQYF

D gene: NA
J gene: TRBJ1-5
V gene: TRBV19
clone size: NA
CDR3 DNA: TGTGCCAGTACCACCCGGCCAGGCGGCGGTCAGCCCCAGCATTTT
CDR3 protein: CASTTRPGGGQPQHF

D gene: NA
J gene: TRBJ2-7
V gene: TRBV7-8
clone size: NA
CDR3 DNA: TGTGCCAGCAGCTCCGGGCAAAGCTACTACGAGCAGTACTTC
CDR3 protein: CASSSGQSYYEQYF

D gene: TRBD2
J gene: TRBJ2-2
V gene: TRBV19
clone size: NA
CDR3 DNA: TGTGCCAGTAGCCTCTGGAGGGCTAGCGGAGGCACCGGGGAGCTGTTTTTT
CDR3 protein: CASSLWRASGGTGELFF

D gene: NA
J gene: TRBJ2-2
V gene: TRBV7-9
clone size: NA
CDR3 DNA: TGTGCCAGCAGCCCGCAAGGGAAATACGGGGAGCTGTTTTTT
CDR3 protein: CASSPQGKYGELFF

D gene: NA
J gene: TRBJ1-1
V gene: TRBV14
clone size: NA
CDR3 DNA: TGTGCCAGCAGCCAAGTCGCTCGGATGAATACCGGGCAAATGAACACTGAAGCTTTCTTT
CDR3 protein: CASSQVARMNTGQMNTEAFF

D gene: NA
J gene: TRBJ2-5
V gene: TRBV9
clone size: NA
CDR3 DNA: TGTGCCAGCAGCGTAGCGGGCAGTCAAGAGACCCAGTACTTC
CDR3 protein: CASSVAGSQETQYF

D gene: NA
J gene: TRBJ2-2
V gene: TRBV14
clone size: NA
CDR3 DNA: TGTGCCAGCAGCCAAGTTAGAGGCGGGGAGCTGTTTTTT
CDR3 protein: CASSQVRGGELFF

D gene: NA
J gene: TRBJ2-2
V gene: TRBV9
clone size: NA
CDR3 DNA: TGTGCCAGCAGCGTAGTACTAGCAGAGAACACCGGGGAGCTGTTTTTT
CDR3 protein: CASSVVLAENTGELFF

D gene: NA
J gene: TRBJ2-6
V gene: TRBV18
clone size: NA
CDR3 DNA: TGTGCCAGCTCACCCCTCTCTGGGGCCAACGTCCTGACTTTC
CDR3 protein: CASSPLSGANVLTF

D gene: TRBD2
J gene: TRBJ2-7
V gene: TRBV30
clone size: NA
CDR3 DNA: TGTGCCTGGAGTGTATTAGTAGCGGGTCGCTCCTACGAGCAGTACTTC
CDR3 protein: CAWSVLVAGRSYEQYF

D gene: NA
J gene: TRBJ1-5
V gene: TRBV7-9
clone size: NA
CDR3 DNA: TGTGCCAGCAGCAAAGGGGCGGGCGGCAATCAGCCCCAGCATTTT
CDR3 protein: CASSKGAGGNQPQHF

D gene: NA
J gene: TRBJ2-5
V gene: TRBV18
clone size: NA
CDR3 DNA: TGTGCCAGCTCACCACTGATGGGAGCTGAGACCCAGTACTTC
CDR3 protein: CASSPLMGAETQYF

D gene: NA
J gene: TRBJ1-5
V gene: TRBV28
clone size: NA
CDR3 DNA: TGTGCCAGCAGTTTAAGGACTAGTCCTAATCTCCATCAGCCCCAGCATTTT
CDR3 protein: CASSLRTSPNLHQPQHF

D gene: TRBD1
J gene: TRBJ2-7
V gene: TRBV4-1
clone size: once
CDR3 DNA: TGCGCCAGCAGCCGCCCGGGACAGGCAACGTACGAGCAGTACTTC
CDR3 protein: CASSRPGQATYEQYF